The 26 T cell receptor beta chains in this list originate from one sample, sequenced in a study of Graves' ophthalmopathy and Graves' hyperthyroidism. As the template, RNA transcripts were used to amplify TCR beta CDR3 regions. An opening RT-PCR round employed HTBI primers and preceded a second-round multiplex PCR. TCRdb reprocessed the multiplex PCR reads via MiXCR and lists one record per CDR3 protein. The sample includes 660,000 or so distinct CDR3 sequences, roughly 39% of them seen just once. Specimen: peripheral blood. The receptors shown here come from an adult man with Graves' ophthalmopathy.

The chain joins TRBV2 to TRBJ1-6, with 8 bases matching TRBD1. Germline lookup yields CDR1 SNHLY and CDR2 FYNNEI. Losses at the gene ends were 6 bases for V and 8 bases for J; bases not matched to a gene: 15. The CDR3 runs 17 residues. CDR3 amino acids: CASSLLNPTGDDSPLHF. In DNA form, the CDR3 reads TGTGCCAGCAGCCTCCTTAATCCGACAGGGGATGATTCACCCCTCCACTTT.

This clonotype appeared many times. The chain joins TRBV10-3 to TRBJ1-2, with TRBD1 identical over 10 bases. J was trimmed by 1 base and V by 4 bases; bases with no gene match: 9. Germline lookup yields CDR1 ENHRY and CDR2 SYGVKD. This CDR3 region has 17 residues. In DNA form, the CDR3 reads TGTGCCATCAGTGCTCCGGGACAGGGGACCTTTAACTATGGCTACACCTTC. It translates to CAISAPGQGTFNYGYTF.

The CDR3 DNA reads as TGTGCCACCAGCACCCTCCGGGACAGAACCTATGGCTACACCTTC. It specifies CATSTLRDRTYGYTF. The chain combines TRBV15 with TRBJ1-2; 7 bases are a match to TRBD1. From germline, CDR1 is LNHNV and CDR2 YYDKDF (reference sequence). The ends lost 4 bases at V and 4 bases at J; junction bases unmatched: 9. The CDR3 sequence is 15 residues long.

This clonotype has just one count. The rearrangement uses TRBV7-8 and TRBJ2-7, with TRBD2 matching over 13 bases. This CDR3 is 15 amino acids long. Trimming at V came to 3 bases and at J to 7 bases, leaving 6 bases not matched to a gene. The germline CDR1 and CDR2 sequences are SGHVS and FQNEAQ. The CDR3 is CASSFGLAGAGEQYF. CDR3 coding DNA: TGTGCCAGCAGCTTTGGACTAGCGGGAGCGGGGGAGCAGTACTTC.

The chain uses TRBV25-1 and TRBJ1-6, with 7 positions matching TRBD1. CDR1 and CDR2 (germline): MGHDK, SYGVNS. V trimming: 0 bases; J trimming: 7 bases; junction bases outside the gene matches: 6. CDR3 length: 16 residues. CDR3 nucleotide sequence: TGTGCCAGCAGTGAATATAGGGGGACAGAGAATTCACCCCTCCACTTT. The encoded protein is CASSEYRGTENSPLHF.

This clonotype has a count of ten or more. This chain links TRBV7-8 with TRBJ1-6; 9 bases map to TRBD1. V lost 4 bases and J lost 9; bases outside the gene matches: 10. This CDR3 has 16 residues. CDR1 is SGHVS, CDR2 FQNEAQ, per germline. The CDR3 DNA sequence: TGTGCCAGCAGCTCAGGATCCGGGACAGGGAGTTCACCCCTCCACTTT. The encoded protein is CASSSGSGTGSSPLHF.

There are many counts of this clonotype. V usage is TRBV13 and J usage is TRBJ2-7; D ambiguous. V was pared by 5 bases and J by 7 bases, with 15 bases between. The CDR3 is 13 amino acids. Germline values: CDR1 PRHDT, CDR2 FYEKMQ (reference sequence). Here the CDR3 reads CASSPNPRPEQYF. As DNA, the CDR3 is TGTGCCAGCAGCCCCAATCCTCGGCCGGAGCAGTACTTC.

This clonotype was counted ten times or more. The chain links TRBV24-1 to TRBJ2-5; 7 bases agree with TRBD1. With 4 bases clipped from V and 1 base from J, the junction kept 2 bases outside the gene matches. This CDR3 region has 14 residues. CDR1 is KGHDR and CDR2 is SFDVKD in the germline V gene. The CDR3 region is CATSETGAQETQYF. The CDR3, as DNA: TGTGCCACCAGTGAAACAGGGGCCCAAGAGACCCAGTACTTC.

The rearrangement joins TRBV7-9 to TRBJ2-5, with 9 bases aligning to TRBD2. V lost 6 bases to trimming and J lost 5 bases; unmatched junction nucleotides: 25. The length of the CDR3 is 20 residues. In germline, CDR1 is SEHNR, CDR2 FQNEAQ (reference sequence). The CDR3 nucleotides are TGTGCCAGCAGTTACTCGAGGGCTTTAGACCGGCTAGCGGGGAGGGAGACCCAGTACTTC. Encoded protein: CASSYSRALDRLAGRETQYF.

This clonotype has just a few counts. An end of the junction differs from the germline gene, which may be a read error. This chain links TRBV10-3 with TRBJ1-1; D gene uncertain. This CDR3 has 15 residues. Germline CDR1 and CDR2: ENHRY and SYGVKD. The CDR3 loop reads CASSEGPSLNTEAFF. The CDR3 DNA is TGTGCCAGCAGTGAAGGCCCAAGTTTGAACACTGAAGCTTTCTTT.

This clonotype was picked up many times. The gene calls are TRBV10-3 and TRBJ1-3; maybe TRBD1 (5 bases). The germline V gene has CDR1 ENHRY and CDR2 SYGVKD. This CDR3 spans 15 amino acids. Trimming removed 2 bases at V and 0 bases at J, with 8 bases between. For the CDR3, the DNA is TGTGCCATCAGTGAGAGGGGAAGCTCTGGAAACACCATATATTTT. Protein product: CAISERGSSGNTIYF.

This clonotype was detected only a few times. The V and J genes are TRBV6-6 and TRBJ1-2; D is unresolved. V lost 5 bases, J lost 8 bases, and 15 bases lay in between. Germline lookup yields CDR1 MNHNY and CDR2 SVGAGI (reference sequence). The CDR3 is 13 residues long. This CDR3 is CASSLLVSEGYTF. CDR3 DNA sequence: TGTGCCAGCAGTCTACTGGTTTCCGAAGGCTACACCTTC.

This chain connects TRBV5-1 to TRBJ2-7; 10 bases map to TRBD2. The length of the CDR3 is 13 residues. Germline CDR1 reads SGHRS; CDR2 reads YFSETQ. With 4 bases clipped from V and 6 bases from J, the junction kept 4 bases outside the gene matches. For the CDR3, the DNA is TGCGCCAGCAGCGACCGACTAGCGGGCGAGCAGTACTTC. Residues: CASSDRLAGEQYF.

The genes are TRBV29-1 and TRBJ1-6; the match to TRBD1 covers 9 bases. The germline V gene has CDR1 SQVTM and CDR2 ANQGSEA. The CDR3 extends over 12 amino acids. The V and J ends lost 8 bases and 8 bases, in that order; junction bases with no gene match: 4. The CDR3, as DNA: TGCAGCCCGGGACAGGGCGATTCACCCCTCCACTTT. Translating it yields CSPGQGDSPLHF.

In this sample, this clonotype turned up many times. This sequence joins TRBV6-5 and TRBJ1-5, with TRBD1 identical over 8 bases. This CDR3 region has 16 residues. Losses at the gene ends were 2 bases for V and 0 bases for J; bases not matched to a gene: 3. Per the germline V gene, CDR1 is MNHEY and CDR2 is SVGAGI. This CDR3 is CASSYGQGASNQPQHF. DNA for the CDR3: TGTGCCAGCAGTTACGGACAGGGAGCTAGCAATCAGCCCCAGCATTTT.

CDR3 nucleotides: TGTGCCAGCAGCCCCAAGGGGCCCTCAGATGGCTACACCTTC. This gives the protein CASSPKGPSDGYTF. The chain combines TRBV7-9 with TRBJ1-2, with D perhaps matching TRBD1 (5 bases). The CDR3 sequence is 14 residues long. The germline V and J ends were trimmed by 5 bases and 6 bases, with 16 bases remaining between them. Looked up from germline, CDR1 is SEHNR and CDR2 is FQNEAQ (reference sequence).

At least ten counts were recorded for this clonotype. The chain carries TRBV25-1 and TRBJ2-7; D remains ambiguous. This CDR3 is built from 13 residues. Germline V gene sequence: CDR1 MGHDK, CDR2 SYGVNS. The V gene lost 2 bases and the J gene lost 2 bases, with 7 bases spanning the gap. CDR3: CASSEVAAYEQYF. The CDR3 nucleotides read TGTGCCAGCAGTGAAGTGGCAGCCTACGAGCAGTACTTC.

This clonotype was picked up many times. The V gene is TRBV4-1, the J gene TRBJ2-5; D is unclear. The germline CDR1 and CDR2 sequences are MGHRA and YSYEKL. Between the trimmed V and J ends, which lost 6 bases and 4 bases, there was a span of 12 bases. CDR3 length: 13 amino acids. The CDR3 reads CASSRALRETQYF. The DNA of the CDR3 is TGCGCCAGCAGTCGGGCCCTCCGAGAGACCCAGTACTTC.

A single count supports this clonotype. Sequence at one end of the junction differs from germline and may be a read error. The CDR3 bases are TGTGCCGCCAGCAGTTTCCGACAGGCAGCGTACGAGCAGTACTTC. Translated: CAASSFRQAAYEQYF. The rearrangement joins TRBV15 to TRBJ2-7; D possibly corresponds to TRBD1 (6 bases). This CDR3 region has 15 residues. CDR1 LNHNV and CDR2 YYDKDF come from the germline V gene (reference sequence).

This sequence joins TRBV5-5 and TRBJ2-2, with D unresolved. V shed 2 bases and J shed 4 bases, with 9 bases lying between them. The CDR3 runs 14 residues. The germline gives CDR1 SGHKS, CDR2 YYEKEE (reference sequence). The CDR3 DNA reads TGTGCCAGCAGCTTCGACCCAGGCACCGGGGAGCTGTTTTTT. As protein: CASSFDPGTGELFF.

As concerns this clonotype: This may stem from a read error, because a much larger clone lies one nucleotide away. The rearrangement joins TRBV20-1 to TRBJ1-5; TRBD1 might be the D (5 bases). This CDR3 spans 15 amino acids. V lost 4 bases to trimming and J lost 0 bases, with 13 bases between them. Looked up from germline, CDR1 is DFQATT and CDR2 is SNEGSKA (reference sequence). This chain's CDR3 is CSAIDYRISNQPQHF. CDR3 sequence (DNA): TGCAGTGCTATAGATTACAGGATTAGCAATCAGCCCCAGCATTTT.

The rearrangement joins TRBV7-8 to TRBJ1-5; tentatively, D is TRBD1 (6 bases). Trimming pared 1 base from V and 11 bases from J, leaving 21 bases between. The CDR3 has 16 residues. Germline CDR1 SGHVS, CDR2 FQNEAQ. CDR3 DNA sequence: TGTGCCAGCAGCTTAGTGGCCGGGGGGGCCTCGGAGACCCAGCATTTT. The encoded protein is CASSLVAGGASETQHF.

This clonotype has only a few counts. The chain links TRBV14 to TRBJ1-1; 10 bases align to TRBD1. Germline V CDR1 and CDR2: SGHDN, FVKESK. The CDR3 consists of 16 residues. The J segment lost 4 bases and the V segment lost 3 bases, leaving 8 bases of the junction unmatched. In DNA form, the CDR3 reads TGTGCCAGCAGCCACCACGGACAGGGGGTTATCACTGAAGCTTTCTTT. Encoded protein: CASSHHGQGVITEAFF.

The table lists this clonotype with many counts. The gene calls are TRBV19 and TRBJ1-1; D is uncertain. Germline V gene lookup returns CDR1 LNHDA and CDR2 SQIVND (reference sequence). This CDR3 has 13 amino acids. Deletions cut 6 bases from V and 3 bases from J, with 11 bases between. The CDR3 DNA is TGTGCCAGTAGAGTACAGATATACACTGAAGCTTTCTTT. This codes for CASRVQIYTEAFF.

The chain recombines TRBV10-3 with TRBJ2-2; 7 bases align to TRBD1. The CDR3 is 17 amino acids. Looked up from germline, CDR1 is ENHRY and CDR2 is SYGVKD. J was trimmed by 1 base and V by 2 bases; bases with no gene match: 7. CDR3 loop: CAISEPGQSGNTGELFF. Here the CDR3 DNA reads TGTGCCATCAGTGAGCCGGGACAGAGTGGGAACACCGGGGAGCTGTTTTTT.

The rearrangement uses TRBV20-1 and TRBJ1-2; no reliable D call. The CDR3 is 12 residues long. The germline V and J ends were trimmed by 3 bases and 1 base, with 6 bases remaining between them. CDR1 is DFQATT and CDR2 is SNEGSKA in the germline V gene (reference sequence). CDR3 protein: CSARKGNYGYTF. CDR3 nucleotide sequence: TGCAGTGCTAGGAAGGGTAACTATGGCTACACCTTC.